The 28 T cell receptor beta chains given below trace back to one sample, sequenced in a study of OX40 agonist ivuxolimab in advanced cancers. Sequenced by immunoSEQ multiplex PCR; TCRdb stores in-frame clones only, minus some. The sample contains fewer than 90,000 clones, roughly 84% of which appear only once. The material was CD4+ or CD8+ T cells sorted from blood, obtained in a trial of the OX40 agonist ivuxolimab. All receptors derive from an adult with an advanced solid tumor such as melanoma, head and neck, liver or kidney cancer.

V gene TRBV14 combines with J gene TRBJ2-5; tentative D call: TRBD2 (6 bases). V was trimmed by 4 bases and J by 2 bases, leaving 11 bases between them. Per germline, CDR1 SGHDN and CDR2 FVKESK. The CDR3 totals 14 residues. In DNA, the CDR3 is TGTGCCAGCAGCCTTCGACTAGTACAAGAGACCCAGTACTTC. Residues: CASSLRLVQETQYF.

This chain joins TRBV15 and TRBJ1-2; D remains ambiguous. There are 19 residues in the CDR3. Germline V gives CDR1 LNHNV, CDR2 YYDKDF (reference sequence). Trimming stripped 0 bases from V and 0 bases from J, with 20 bases between. The CDR3 loop reads CATSREGPFRLEANYGYTF. CDR3 nucleotides: TGTGCCACCAGCAGAGAGGGCCCATTCAGGCTGGAGGCTAACTATGGCTACACCTTC.

The chain carries TRBV6-1 and TRBJ2-1; 9 nucleotides match TRBD1. The CDR3 consists of 18 residues. Germline assignment: CDR1 MNHNS and CDR2 SASEGT. Unmatched junction bases numbered 8, after V lost 2 bases and J lost 0 bases. The CDR3 sequence is CASSERFLGQGSYNEQFF. In DNA form, the CDR3 reads TGTGCCAGCAGTGAAAGATTTTTGGGACAGGGCTCCTACAATGAGCAGTTCTTC.

The chain links TRBV5-4 to TRBJ1-2, with D possibly being TRBD1 (5 bases). Germline CDR1 reads SGHNT; CDR2 reads YYREEE (reference sequence). The CDR3 extends over 16 amino acids. With 4 bases removed from V and 4 bases from J, the gap between germline ends came to 20 bases. DNA of the CDR3: TGTGCCAGCAGCCCCCCCTACCGGGACGGGGCCTATGGCTACACCTTC. Translated, it gives CASSPPYRDGAYGYTF.

CDR3 DNA: TGTGCCAGCCTGCCCGGGGGCGGGTATGGCTACACCTTC. It translates to CASLPGGGYGYTF. This chain links TRBV6-5 with TRBJ1-2, with a possible D match to TRBD1 (6 bases). The germline V and J ends were trimmed by 8 bases and 5 bases, with 15 bases remaining between them. This CDR3 has 13 residues. Germline-derived CDR1 and CDR2 are MNHEY and SVGAGI.

The genes are TRBV5-1 and TRBJ1-6, with D hard to call. CDR1 SGHRS and CDR2 YFSETQ come from the germline V gene. V shed 0 bases and J shed 1 base, with 2 bases lying between them. The length of the CDR3 is 14 residues. The CDR3 region is CASSLVSYNSPLHF. In DNA, the CDR3 is TGCGCCAGCAGCTTGGTGTCCTATAATTCACCCCTCCACTTT. Full variable domain (outside the CDR3, taken from reference TRBV5-1 and TRBJ1-6): KAGVTQTPRYLIKTRGQQVTLSCSPISGHRSVSWYQQTPGQGLQFLFEYFSETQRNKGNFPGRFSGRQFSNSRSEMNVSTLELGDSALYLCASSLVSYNSPLHFGNGTRLTVT.

The CDR3 DNA sequence: TGTGCCAGCAGTGAAGCCAATGACAGGGGCCTCTATGGCTACACCTTC. It translates to CASSEANDRGLYGYTF. This chain connects TRBV2 to TRBJ1-2; 8 bases map to TRBD1. CDR3 length: 16 amino acids. With V trimmed by 0 bases and J by 4 bases, 7 bases remained unmatched. The germline CDR1 and CDR2 sequences are SNHLY and FYNNEI.

This chain connects TRBV6-1 to TRBJ1-3; 7 bases fit TRBD1. CDR1 and CDR2 (germline): MNHNS, SASEGT. The V and J ends lost 4 bases and 2 bases, in that order; junction bases with no gene match: 11. The CDR3 is 17 residues long. In DNA, the CDR3 is TGTGCCAGCAGTGCCACATCAGGGGGGATGGCTGGAAACACCATATATTTT. Translating gives CASSATSGGMAGNTIYF.

V gene TRBV15 combines with J gene TRBJ2-4; D ambiguous. The CDR3 has 16 amino acids. Germline V gene sequence: CDR1 LNHNV, CDR2 YYDKDF (reference sequence). V lost 6 bases, J lost 2 bases, and 17 bases lay in between. The CDR3 is CATSSGWGLTKNIQYF. The CDR3 region has the DNA TGTGCCACCAGTAGTGGATGGGGTTTAACCAAAAACATTCAGTACTTC.

The rearrangement links TRBV6-5 to TRBJ1-6; possible D gene TRBD1, 6 bases. Trimming removed 6 bases from V and 7 bases from J, with 16 bases in between. The CDR3 covers 15 residues. Germline CDR1 reads MNHEY; CDR2 reads SVGAGI. As DNA, the CDR3 is TGTGCCAGCAGCGCCCGGGGGGGCGACAATTCACCCCTCCACTTT. Its translation is CASSARGGDNSPLHF.

The rearrangement uses TRBV11-2 and TRBJ2-7; no definite D call. Germline loops: CDR1 SGHAT, CDR2 FQNNGV. Trimming pared 6 bases from V and 1 base from J, leaving 10 bases between. The CDR3 loop spans 13 amino acids. The CDR3: CASSLGRSYEQYF. Here the CDR3 DNA reads TGTGCCAGCAGTCTCGGCCGTTCCTACGAGCAGTACTTC.

This clone has a single count. This chain connects TRBV4-3 to TRBJ2-7, with D perhaps TRBD1 or TRBD2 (5 bases each). Germline V gives CDR1 LGHNA, CDR2 YSLEER. V was cut by 1 base and J by 0 bases, with 10 bases left in between. The CDR3 runs to 15 residues. The DNA for the CDR3 is TGCGCCAGCAGCCAAGGGGACGGATTCTCCTACGAGCAGTACTTC. This translates into CASSQGDGFSYEQYF.

This clone was seen more than once but under ten times. The rearrangement uses TRBV5-6 and TRBJ1-4; the D gene is possibly TRBD1 (5 bases). With 0 bases removed from V and 8 bases from J, the gap between germline ends came to 14 bases. CDR3 length equals 15 residues. Looked up from germline, CDR1 is SGHDT and CDR2 is YYEEEE. The CDR3 DNA sequence: TGTGCCAGCAGCTTGGCGGGGGGGATAGACGAAAAACTGTTTTTT. Its translation is CASSLAGGIDEKLFF.

The chain couples TRBV5-1 to TRBJ2-1; 11 positions match TRBD1. CDR1 and CDR2 (germline): SGHRS, YFSETQ. The CDR3 length is 16 residues. Trimming removed 4 bases from V and 7 bases from J; junction bases left unmatched: 10. Here the CDR3 reads CASSRVSGTGGNEQFF. CDR3 sequence (DNA): TGCGCCAGCAGCCGAGTTTCCGGGACAGGGGGAAATGAGCAGTTCTTC.

The chain recombines TRBV9 with TRBJ2-5; 7 nucleotides match TRBD2. V lost 0 bases and J lost 4; bases outside the gene matches: 3. The CDR3 runs 14 residues. The V gene's germline CDR1 is SGDLS and CDR2 YYNGEE. The chain's CDR3 is CASSVGLAAETQYF. In DNA form, the CDR3 reads TGTGCCAGCAGCGTAGGCCTAGCGGCAGAGACCCAGTACTTC. The full variable domain, with the rest looked up from reference TRBV9 and TRBJ2-5, is DSGVTQTPKHLITATGQRVTLRCSPRSGDLSVYWYQQSLDQGLQFLIQYYNGEERAKGNILERFSAQQFPDLHSELNLSSLELGDSALYFCASSVGLAAETQYFGPGTRLLVL.

The chain uses TRBV27 and TRBJ1-6; D perhaps matches TRBD1 (6 bases). Trimming took off 7 bases at V and 0 bases at J, with 16 bases between the two ends. The CDR3 covers 17 residues. Germline V gene sequence: CDR1 MNHEY, CDR2 SMNVEV (reference sequence). The CDR3, as DNA: TGTGCCAGCACGTCCGGGGACACCCTCTCCTATAATTCACCCCTCCACTTT. Its translation: CASTSGDTLSYNSPLHF.

This rearrangement joins TRBV11-1 to TRBJ2-7; D remains ambiguous. There are 13 residues in the CDR3. The V end was cut by 4 bases, the J end by 2 bases, with 9 bases between. Germline values: CDR1 SGHAT, CDR2 FQDESV (reference sequence). CDR3 amino acids: CASSSRSTYEQYF. The CDR3 nucleotides are TGTGCCAGCAGCTCCAGGAGTACCTACGAGCAGTACTTC.

Notes on this clone: The junction and the germline gene differ at one end; a read error may be behind it. The chain links TRBV7-7 to TRBJ1-4; D gene uncertain. The CDR3 length is 11 residues. Germline V gene sequence: CDR1 SSHAT, CDR2 FNYEAQ (reference sequence). In DNA form, the CDR3 reads TGTGCTAGCAGCCGCACTGAAAAACTGTTTTTT. As protein: CASSRTEKLFF.

V usage is TRBV7-3 and J usage is TRBJ2-3; 14 bases agree with TRBD2. Germline lookup yields CDR1 SGHTA and CDR2 FQGTGA. V trimming: 5 bases; J trimming: 0 bases; junction bases outside the gene matches: 10. This CDR3 is 19 amino acids long. CDR3 amino acids: CASSPQGLAGVRSTDTQYF. DNA for the CDR3: TGTGCCAGCAGCCCCCAGGGACTAGCGGGGGTCCGTAGCACAGATACGCAGTATTTT.

The chain has TRBV6-5 and TRBJ2-3; 9 bases fit TRBD1. Germline CDR1 and CDR2: MNHEY and SVGAGI. After removal of 5 bases from V and 3 bases from J, the junction contained 6 bases not matched to a gene. This CDR3 comprises 15 residues. CDR3 sequence reads: CASSRGQGMTDTQYF. The CDR3 coding sequence is TGTGCCAGCAGTCGGGGACAGGGAATGACAGATACGCAGTATTTT.

A single count supports this clone. In DNA, the CDR3 is TGTGCCAGCACCTTGGGGGAGGCCAGTTCACCCCTCCACTTT. Amino acids: CASTLGEASSPLHF. J is TRBJ1-6 and V is TRBV27; perhaps TRBD1 as D (5 bases). The CDR3 contains 14 residues. Trimming left V 7 bases short and J 9 bases short, with 16 bases between. Per germline, CDR1 MNHEY and CDR2 SMNVEV (reference sequence).

V and J are TRBV18 and TRBJ1-1; 9 bases are shared with TRBD1. After removal of 3 bases from V and 3 bases from J, the junction contained 11 bases not matched to a gene. This CDR3 has 17 residues. Germline V gene sequence: CDR1 KGHSH, CDR2 LQKENI. The DNA of the CDR3 is TGTGCCAGCTCACCCCAAGGGACAGGGACGGGTCACACTGAAGCTTTCTTT. Translation: CASSPQGTGTGHTEAFF.

This clone has just one count. The V and J genes are TRBV4-1 and TRBJ2-7, with D hard to call. V was trimmed by 1 base and J by 6 bases, leaving 13 bases between them. Germline V gene sequence: CDR1 MGHRA, CDR2 YSYEKL. This CDR3 is built from 14 residues. CDR3 in amino acids: CASSQVEALGEQYF. The CDR3 DNA reads as TGCGCCAGCAGCCAAGTAGAGGCGCTTGGCGAGCAGTACTTC.

The gene calls are TRBV14 and TRBJ1-3; D gene unclear. CDR3 length: 17 amino acids. CDR1 SGHDN and CDR2 FVKESK come from the germline V gene. Trimming stripped 5 bases from V and 0 bases from J, with 17 bases between. The chain's CDR3 is CASSFLDGILSGNTIYF. CDR3 in DNA: TGTGCCAGCAGCTTTCTAGACGGAATACTCTCTGGAAACACCATATATTTT. The variable domain in full, with the rest retrieved from reference TRBV14 and TRBJ1-3, is EAGVTQFPSHSVIEKGQTVTLRCDPISGHDNLYWYRRVMGKEIKFLLHFVKESKQDESGMPNNRFLAERTGGTYSTLKVQPAELEDSGVYFCASSFLDGILSGNTIYFGEGSWLTVV.

This chain links TRBV5-1 with TRBJ2-4; the D gene is possibly TRBD1 (5 bases). The CDR3 spans 18 residues. Between the trimmed V and J ends, which lost 0 bases and 1 base, there was a span of 17 bases. Germline-derived CDR1 and CDR2 are SGHRS and YFSETQ. The CDR3 DNA follows: TGCGCCAGCAGCTTGGAAGTAGGGGTTCAAGCGGCCAAAAACATTCAGTACTTC. This codes for CASSLEVGVQAAKNIQYF.

V and J are TRBV10-1 and TRBJ1-1; D is ambiguous. The CDR3 has 10 residues. V was pared by 10 bases and J by 12 bases, with 15 bases between. The germline gives CDR1 WNHNN, CDR2 SYGVQD (reference sequence). CDR3 sequence: CANIERITFF. The DNA of the CDR3 is TGCGCCAACATTGAGAGGATAACTTTCTTT.

V usage is TRBV4-1 and J usage is TRBJ2-1; possibly TRBD1 for D (6 bases). The CDR3 runs 14 residues. The ends were cut back, 3 bases at V and 4 bases at J, with 10 bases in the middle. Germline V gives CDR1 MGHRA, CDR2 YSYEKL. The CDR3 region has the DNA TGCGCCAGCAGCCATCAAGGGGGATACAATGAGCAGTTCTTC. This encodes CASSHQGGYNEQFF.

The sample holds one count of this clone. The chain uses TRBV6-1 and TRBJ2-7, with 7 bases matching TRBD1. The V segment lost 6 bases and the J segment 4 bases; nucleotides outside the gene matches: 6. Germline CDR1 reads MNHNS; CDR2 reads SASEGT. CDR3 length: 13 residues. The CDR3 coding sequence is TGTGCCAGCAGGGCACAGGGGAGATACGAGCAGTACTTC. This gives the protein CASRAQGRYEQYF.